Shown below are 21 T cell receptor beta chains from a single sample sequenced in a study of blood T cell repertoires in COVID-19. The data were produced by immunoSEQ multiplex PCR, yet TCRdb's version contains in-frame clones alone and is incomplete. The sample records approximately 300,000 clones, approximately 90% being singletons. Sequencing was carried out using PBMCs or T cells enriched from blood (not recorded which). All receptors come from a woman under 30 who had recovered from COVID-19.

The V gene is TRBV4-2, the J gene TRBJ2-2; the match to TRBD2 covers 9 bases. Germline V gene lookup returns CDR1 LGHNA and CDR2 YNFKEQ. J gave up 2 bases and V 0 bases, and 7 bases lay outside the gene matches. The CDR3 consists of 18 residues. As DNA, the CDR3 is TGTGCCAGCAGCCAAGAGCCCCGACTAGCGGCTAACACCGGGGAGCTGTTTTTT. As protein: CASSQEPRLAANTGELFF.

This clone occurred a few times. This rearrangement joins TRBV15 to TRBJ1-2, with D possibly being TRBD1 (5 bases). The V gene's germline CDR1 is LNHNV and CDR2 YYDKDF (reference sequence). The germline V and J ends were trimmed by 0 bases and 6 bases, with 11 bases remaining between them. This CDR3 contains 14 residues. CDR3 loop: CATSRDWQGDGYTF. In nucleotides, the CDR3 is TGTGCCACCAGCAGAGATTGGCAGGGTGATGGCTACACCTTC.

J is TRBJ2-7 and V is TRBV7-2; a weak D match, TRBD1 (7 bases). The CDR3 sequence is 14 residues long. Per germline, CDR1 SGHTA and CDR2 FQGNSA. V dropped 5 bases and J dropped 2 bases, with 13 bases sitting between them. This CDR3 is CASSPQGGTYEQYF. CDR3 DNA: TGTGCCAGCAGCCCTCAGGGGGGTACCTACGAGCAGTACTTC. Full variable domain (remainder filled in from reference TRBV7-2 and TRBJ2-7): GAGVSQSPSNKVTEKGKDVELRCDPISGHTALYWYRQSLGQGLEFLIYFQGNSAPDKSGLPSDRFSAERTGGSVSTLTIQRTQQEDSAVYLCASSPQGGTYEQYFGPGTRLTVT.

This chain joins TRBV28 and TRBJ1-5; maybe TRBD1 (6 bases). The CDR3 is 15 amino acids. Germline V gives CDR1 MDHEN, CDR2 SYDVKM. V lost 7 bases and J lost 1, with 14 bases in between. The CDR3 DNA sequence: TGTGCCAGCACCCTCGGGGGGCAGAGCAATCAGCCCCAGCATTTT. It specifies CASTLGGQSNQPQHF.

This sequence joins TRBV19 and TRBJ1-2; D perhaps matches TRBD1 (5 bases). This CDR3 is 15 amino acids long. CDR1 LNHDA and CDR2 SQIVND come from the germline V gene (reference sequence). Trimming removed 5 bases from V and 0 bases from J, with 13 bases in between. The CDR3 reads CASSVYRKPNYGYTF. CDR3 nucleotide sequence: TGTGCCAGTAGTGTATACAGGAAGCCTAACTATGGCTACACCTTC.

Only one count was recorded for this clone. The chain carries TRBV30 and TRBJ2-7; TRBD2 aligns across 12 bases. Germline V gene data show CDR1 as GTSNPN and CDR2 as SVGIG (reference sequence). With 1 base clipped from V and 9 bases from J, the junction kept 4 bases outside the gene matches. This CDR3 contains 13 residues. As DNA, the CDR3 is TGTGCCTGGAGTGGGGGGACTAGCGGGTGGCAGTACTTC. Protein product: CAWSGGTSGWQYF.

CDR3 region: CASSEGQGNGYTF. CDR3 coding DNA: TGTGCCAGCAGTGAAGGTCAGGGGAATGGCTACACCTTC. The J gene is TRBJ1-2, the V gene TRBV6-1, with a possible D match to TRBD1 (6 bases). The length of the CDR3 is 13 residues. V shed 1 base and J shed 6 bases, with 9 bases lying between them. Germline CDR1 MNHNS, CDR2 SASEGT.

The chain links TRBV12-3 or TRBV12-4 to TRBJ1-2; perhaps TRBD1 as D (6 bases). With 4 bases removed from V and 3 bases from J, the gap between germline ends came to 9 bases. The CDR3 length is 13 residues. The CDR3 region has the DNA TGTGCCAGCAGTTCCACAGGGTACTATGGCTACACCTTC. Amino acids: CASSSTGYYGYTF.

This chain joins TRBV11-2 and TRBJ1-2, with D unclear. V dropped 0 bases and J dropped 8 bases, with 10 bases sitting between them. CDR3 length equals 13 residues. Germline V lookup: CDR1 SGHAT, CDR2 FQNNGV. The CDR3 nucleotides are TGTGCCAGCAGCTTAGACCTTGGAGGGGGCTACACCTTC. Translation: CASSLDLGGGYTF. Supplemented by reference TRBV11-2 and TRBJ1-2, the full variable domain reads EAGVAQSPRYKIIEKRQSVAFWCNPISGHATLYWYQQILGQGPKLLIQFQNNGVVDDSQLPKDRFSAERLKGVDSTLKIQPAKLEDSAVYLCASSLDLGGGYTFGSGTRLTVV.

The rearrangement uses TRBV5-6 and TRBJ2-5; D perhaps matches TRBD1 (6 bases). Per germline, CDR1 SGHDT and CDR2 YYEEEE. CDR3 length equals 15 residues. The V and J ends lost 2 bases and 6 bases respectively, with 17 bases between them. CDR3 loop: CASSFLRQTGKTQYF. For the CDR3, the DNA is TGTGCCAGCAGCTTCTTAAGACAGACAGGAAAGACCCAGTACTTC. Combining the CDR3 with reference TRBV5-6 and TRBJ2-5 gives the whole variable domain DAGVTQSPTHLIKTRGQQVTLRCSPKSGHDTVSWYQQALGQGPQFIFQYYEEEERQRGNFPDRFSGHQFPNYSSELNVNALLLGDSALYLCASSFLRQTGKTQYFGPGTRLLVL.

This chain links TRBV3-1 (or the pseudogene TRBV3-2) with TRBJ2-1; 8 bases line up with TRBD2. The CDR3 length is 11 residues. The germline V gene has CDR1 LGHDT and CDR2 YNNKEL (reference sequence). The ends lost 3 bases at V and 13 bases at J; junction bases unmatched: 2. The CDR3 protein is CASSHGGGQFF. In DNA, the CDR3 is TGTGCCAGCAGCCACGGGGGGGGCCAGTTCTTC.

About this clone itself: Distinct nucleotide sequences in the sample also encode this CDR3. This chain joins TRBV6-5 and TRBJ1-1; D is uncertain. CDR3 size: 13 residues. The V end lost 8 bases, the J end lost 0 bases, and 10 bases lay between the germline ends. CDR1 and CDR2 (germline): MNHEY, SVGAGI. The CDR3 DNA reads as TGTGCCAGCGGAAGAGGCTTGAACACTGAAGCTTTCTTT. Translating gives CASGRGLNTEAFF.

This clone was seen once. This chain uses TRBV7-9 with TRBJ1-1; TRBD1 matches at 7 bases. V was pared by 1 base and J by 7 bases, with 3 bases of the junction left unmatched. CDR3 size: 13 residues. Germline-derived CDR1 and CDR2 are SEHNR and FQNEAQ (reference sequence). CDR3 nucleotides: TGTGCCAGCAGCTTAGACCGGACAGGTGAAGCTTTCTTT. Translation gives CASSLDRTGEAFF.

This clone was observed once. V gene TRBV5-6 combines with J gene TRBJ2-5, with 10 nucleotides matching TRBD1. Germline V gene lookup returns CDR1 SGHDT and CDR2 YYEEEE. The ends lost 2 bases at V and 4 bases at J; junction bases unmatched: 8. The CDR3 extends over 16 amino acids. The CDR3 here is CASSFRQGAPGETQYF. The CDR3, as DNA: TGTGCCAGCAGCTTTCGACAGGGGGCGCCTGGAGAGACCCAGTACTTC.

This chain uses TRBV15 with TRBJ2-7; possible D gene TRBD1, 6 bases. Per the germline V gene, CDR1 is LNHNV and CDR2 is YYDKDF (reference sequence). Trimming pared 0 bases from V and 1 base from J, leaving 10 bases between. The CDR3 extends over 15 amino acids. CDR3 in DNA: TGTGCCACCAGCAGAGAGGGGGCGCGATCCTACGAGCAGTACTTC. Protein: CATSREGARSYEQYF. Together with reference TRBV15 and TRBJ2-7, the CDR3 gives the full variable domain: DAMVIQNPRYQVTQFGKPVTLSCSQTLNHNVMYWYQQKSSQAPKLLFHYYDKDFNNEADTPDNFQSRRPNTSFCFLDIRSPGLGDTAMYLCATSREGARSYEQYFGPGTRLTVT.

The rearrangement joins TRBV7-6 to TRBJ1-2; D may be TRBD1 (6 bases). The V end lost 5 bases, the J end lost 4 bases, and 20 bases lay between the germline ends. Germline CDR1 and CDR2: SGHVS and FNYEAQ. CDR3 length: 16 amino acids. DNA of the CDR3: TGTGCCAGCAGCACGGATCCCAGGGGAGTCGGCTATGGCTACACCTTC. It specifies CASSTDPRGVGYGYTF.

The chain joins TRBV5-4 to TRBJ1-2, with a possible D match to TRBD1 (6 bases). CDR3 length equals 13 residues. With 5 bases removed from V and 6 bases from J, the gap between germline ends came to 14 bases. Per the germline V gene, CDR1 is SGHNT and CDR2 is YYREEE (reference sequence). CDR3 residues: CASRGGREHGYTF. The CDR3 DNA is TGTGCCAGCAGAGGGGGGAGGGAACATGGCTACACCTTC.

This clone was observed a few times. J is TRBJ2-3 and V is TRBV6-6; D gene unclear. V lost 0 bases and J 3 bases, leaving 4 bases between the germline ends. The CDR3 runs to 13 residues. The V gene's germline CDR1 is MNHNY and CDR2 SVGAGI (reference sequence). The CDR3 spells CASSYSTTDTQYF. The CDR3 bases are TGTGCCAGCAGTTACTCGACAACAGATACGCAGTATTTT.

As DNA, the CDR3 is TGTGCCAGCAGCTTGTATTACACCGGGGAGCTGTTTTTT. Translating it yields CASSLYYTGELFF. The rearrangement uses TRBV5-4 and TRBJ2-2; no clear D. CDR3 length: 13 residues. Per germline, CDR1 SGHNT and CDR2 YYREEE (reference sequence). The V end was cut by 1 base, the J end by 3 bases, with 4 bases between.

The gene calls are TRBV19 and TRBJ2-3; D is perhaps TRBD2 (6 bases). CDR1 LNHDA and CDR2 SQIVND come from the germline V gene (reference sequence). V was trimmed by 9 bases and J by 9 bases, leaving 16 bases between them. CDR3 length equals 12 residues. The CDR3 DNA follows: TGTGCCAGCCCGACCCCGCGGGACACGCAGTATTTT. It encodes CASPTPRDTQYF.

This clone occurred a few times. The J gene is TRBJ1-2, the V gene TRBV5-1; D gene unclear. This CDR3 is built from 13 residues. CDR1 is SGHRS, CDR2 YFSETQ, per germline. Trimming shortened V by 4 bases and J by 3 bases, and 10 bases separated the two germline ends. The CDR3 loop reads CASSPGSDYGYTF. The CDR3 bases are TGCGCCAGCAGCCCCGGTTCGGACTATGGCTACACCTTC. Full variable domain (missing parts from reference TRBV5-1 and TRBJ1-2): KAGVTQTPRYLIKTRGQQVTLSCSPISGHRSVSWYQQTPGQGLQFLFEYFSETQRNKGNFPGRFSGRQFSNSRSEMNVSTLELGDSALYLCASSPGSDYGYTFGSGTRLTVV.